The subject of this entry is one T cell receptor (beta chain). Its target is unknown. At one boundary the junction diverges from the germline segment, which might be a read error. The sample originates from a study of Graves' ophthalmopathy and Graves' hyperthyroidism. The CDR3 spans 14 residues. The germline CDR1 and CDR2 sequences are SGHAT and FQDESV (reference sequence). Amplification of TCR beta CDR3 regions used RNA transcripts. Amplification began with first-round RT-PCR using HTBI primers, then second-round multiplex PCR was performed. TCRdb analysed the multiplex PCR reads with MiXCR anew, one entry per CDR3 protein. The sample yields 900,000 to 1,200,000 distinct CDR3 sequences, about two fifths seen once. Study-wide points: The model achieved 55% to 71% sensitivity and roughly 79% specificity for ophthalmopathy progression. Detection in blood was also observed for most expanded thyroid clonotypes above 0.001 frequency.

Each hyperthyroidism patient was newly diagnosed, with under 2 months' duration, and aged 18 to 65. Exclusion applied to patients with other autoimmune diseases, uncontrolled infections, pregnancy or lactation. The TCR sequence derives from an adult man with Graves' hyperthyroidism. This chain links TRBV11-1 with TRBJ2-5; 9 nucleotides agree with TRBD1. Sequencing was done on a sample of peripheral blood or thyroid tissue (not recorded which). The CDR3 DNA reads as TGTGCCAGCAGCCTGGGACAGGGCAAAGAGACCCAGCACTTC. Its translation: CASSLGQGKETQHF.